The 6 T cell receptor beta chains presented below share a single source sample, sequenced in a study of shared clonotypes between healthy human individuals. Measured with immunoSEQ multiplex PCR; TCRdb has only the in-frame clones, and not every one. The sample includes 450,000 to 600,000 clones, about 80% of them seen just once. The sequencing sample was made of PBMCs. The receptors shown here come from a middle-aged woman in good health. Some clones in this sample may be carry-over from other donors' samples.

V and J are TRBV4-2 and TRBJ2-7; D unclear. The germline V gene encodes CDR1 LGHNA and CDR2 YNFKEQ. V was shortened by 0 bases and J by 0 bases, with 15 bases between the two germline ends. The CDR3 has 17 residues. The CDR3 sequence: CASSQDLPRITSYEQYF. CDR3 DNA: TGTGCCAGCAGCCAAGATCTTCCTCGGATCACCTCCTACGAGCAGTACTTC.

V is TRBV5-6 and J is TRBJ1-1, with D possibly TRBD1 on 5 matching bases. The V end was cut by 1 base, the J end by 4 bases, with 11 bases between. The CDR3 runs to 14 residues. The germline V gene has CDR1 SGHDT and CDR2 YYEEEE. CDR3 amino acids: CASSLRGTSTEAFF. The CDR3 DNA reads TGTGCCAGCAGCTTGCGGGGGACTTCCACTGAAGCTTTCTTT.

The chain couples TRBV18 to TRBJ2-7; 9 nucleotides line up with TRBD2. Germline V gene sequence: CDR1 KGHSH, CDR2 LQKENI. CDR3 length: 16 residues. The J segment lost 0 bases and the V segment lost 3 bases, leaving 6 bases of the junction unmatched. The CDR3 region has the DNA TGTGCCAGCTCACCTCCCGGGACTAGCAGCTCCTACGAGCAGTACTTC. Encoded protein: CASSPPGTSSSYEQYF.

V is TRBV27 and J is TRBJ1-5; the D gene is possibly TRBD1 (6 bases). Germline V gene sequence: CDR1 MNHEY, CDR2 SMNVEV (reference sequence). CDR3 length: 15 amino acids. The V end was cut by 6 bases, the J end by 3 bases, with 15 bases between. In DNA, the CDR3 is TGTGCCAGCAGACAATCTGCAGGGGTCAATCAGCCCCAGCATTTT. Protein sequence: CASRQSAGVNQPQHF.

Here the CDR3 DNA reads TGTGCCAGTAGTATAGCATCCAATCAGCCCCAGCATTTT. As protein: CASSIASNQPQHF. The chain recombines TRBV19 with TRBJ1-5; D not certain. CDR1 LNHDA and CDR2 SQIVND come from the germline V gene (reference sequence). The CDR3 covers 13 residues. V was trimmed by 1 base and J by 3 bases, leaving 4 bases between them.

The V call is TRBV18, the J call TRBJ2-2, with unresolved D. Germline V gene data show CDR1 as KGHSH and CDR2 as LQKENI. Trimming left V 2 bases short and J 2 bases short, with 9 bases between. This CDR3 region has 15 residues. CDR3 residues: CASSPRTDNTGELFF. The CDR3 DNA reads TGTGCCAGCTCACCAAGGACCGATAACACCGGGGAGCTGTTTTTT.